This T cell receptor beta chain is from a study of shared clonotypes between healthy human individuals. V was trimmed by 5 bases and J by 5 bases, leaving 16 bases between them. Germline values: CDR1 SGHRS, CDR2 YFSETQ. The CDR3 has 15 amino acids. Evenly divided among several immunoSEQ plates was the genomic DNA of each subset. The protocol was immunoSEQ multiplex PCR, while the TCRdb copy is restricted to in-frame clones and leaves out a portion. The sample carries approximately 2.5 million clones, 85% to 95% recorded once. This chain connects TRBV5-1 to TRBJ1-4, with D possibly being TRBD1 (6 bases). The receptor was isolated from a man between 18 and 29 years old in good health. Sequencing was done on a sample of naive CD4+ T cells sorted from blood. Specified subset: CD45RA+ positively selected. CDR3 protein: CASRPQGVGNEKLFF. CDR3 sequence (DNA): TGCGCCAGCAGGCCACAGGGAGTAGGGAATGAAAAACTGTTTTTT.